Reported below is one T cell receptor (beta chain). Different DNA sequences within this sample yield the same CDR3. The sample belongs to a study of shared clonotypes between healthy human individuals. Trimming cost V 0 bases and J 3 bases, with 6 bases left between them. Germline-derived CDR1 and CDR2 are SGHTA and FQGNSA. CDR3 size: 13 residues. Samples underwent the assay at deep level. Sequenced by immunoSEQ multiplex PCR; TCRdb stores in-frame clones only, minus some. The sample holds about 980,000 clones; roughly 72% are singletons and the top ten take nearly 1.5%. The V call is TRBV7-2, the J call TRBJ2-7; D uncertain. Sequencing was carried out using memory CD4+ T cells sorted from blood. Described subset: CD45RA-negative fraction. The TCR sequence derives from a man aged 18 to 30 in good health. CDR3 sequence (DNA): TGTGCCAGCAGCTTAGCGGGCAGCTACGAGCAGTACTTC. It specifies CASSLAGSYEQYF.